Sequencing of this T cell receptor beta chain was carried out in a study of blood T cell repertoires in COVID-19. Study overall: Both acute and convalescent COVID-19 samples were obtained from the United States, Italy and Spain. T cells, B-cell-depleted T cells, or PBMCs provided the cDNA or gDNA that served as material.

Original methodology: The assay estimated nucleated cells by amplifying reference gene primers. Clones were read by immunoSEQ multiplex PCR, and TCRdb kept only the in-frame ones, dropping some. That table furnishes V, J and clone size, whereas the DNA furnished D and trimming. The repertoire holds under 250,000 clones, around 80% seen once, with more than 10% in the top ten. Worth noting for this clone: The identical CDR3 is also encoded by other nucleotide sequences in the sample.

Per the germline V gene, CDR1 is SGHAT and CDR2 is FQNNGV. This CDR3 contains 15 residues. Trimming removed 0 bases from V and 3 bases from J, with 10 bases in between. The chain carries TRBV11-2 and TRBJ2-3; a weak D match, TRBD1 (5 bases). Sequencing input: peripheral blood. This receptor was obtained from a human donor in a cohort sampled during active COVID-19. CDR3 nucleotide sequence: TGTGCCAGCAGCTTAGATCAGGGTCGTACAGATACGCAGTATTTT. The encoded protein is CASSLDQGRTDTQYF.